A selection of T cell receptor beta chains follows, all from one sample in a study of breast tumors, draining lymph nodes, adjacent tissues. TCRdb analysed the multiplex PCR reads with MiXCR anew, one entry per CDR3 protein. The sample contains over 200,000 distinct CDR3 sequences, about a third of which appear only once. What was sequenced was axillary lymph node tissue. All receptors come from a female donor with breast cancer. Some clones in this sample may be carry-over from other donors' samples. Each CDR3 is given with its conserved first and last residue. A D gene is named only where the DNA matches it firmly. Clone sizes are given selectively: once, few, many, or a class where the clone is expanded.

abundance	v_gene	d_gene	j_gene	CDR3aa	CDR3nt
.	TRBV19	.	TRBJ1-1	CASRGMTGGANTEAFF	TGTGCCAGTAGGGGAATGACCGGGGGTGCAAACACTGAAGCTTTCTTT
few	TRBV6-2/TRBV6-3	.	TRBJ2-3	CASSYGVRRRTDTQYF	TGTGCCAGCAGTTACGGTGTCCGGAGGCGCACAGATACGCAGTATTTT
many	TRBV18	TRBD1	TRBJ1-5	CASSPGQGGQPQHF	TGTGCCAGCTCACCTGGACAGGGCGGGCAGCCCCAGCATTTT
.	TRBV5-5	TRBD1	TRBJ1-2	CASSLGQAGYTF	TGCGCCAGCAGCTTGGGACAGGCTGGCTACACCTTC
.	TRBV6-2/TRBV6-3	TRBD1	TRBJ1-5	CASSQDRVQAQPQHF	TGTGCCAGCAGCCAGGACAGGGTACAGGCTCAGCCCCAGCATTTT
many	TRBV12-3/TRBV12-4	.	TRBJ2-7	CASSPRRGVGEQYF	TGTGCCAGCAGTCCTCGGAGGGGTGTCGGCGAGCAGTACTTC
many	TRBV20-1	.	TRBJ1-4	CSAITLTTNEKLFF	TGCAGTGCTATCACCTTAACAACTAATGAAAAACTGTTTTTT
many	TRBV12-3/TRBV12-4	.	TRBJ2-2	CAPTGELFF	TGTGCCCCCACCGGGGAGCTGTTTTTT
many	TRBV18	.	TRBJ2-3	CASSPVGRSTDTQYF	TGTGCCAGCTCACCCGTTGGTCGTAGCACAGATACGCAGTATTTT
many	TRBV3-1	.	TRBJ2-7	CASSQVLQSSYEQYF	TGTGCCAGCAGCCAAGTCTTGCAGAGCTCCTACGAGCAGTACTTC
many	TRBV5-1	TRBD2	TRBJ2-1	CASSRTPLAGGGAGEQFF	TGCGCCAGCAGCCGCACCCCCCTAGCGGGAGGGGGCGCGGGTGAGCAGTTCTTC
once	TRBV2	.	TRBJ2-7	CASSESPVWGSTYEQYF	TGTGCCAGCAGTGAAAGTCCCGTTTGGGGGTCCACCTACGAGCAGTACTTC
.	TRBV11-2	.	TRBJ2-7	CASGSVGAYEQYF	TGTGCCAGCGGCTCAGTTGGCGCCTACGAGCAGTACTTC
many	TRBV28	.	TRBJ2-7	CASSPHGYEQYF	TGTGCCAGCAGTCCCCATGGCTACGAGCAGTACTTC
.	TRBV5-1	.	TRBJ1-4	CASSPGGTNEKLFF	TGCGCCAGCAGCCCCGGGGGTACCAATGAAAAACTGTTTTTT
.	TRBV11-2	.	TRBJ2-7	CASSLDAGSYEQYF	TGTGCCAGCAGCTTAGACGCGGGATCCTACGAGCAGTACTTC
many	TRBV7-2	TRBD2	TRBJ2-1	CASSSHQTSGSHNEQFF	TGTGCCAGCAGCTCGCACCAGACTAGCGGGTCCCACAATGAGCAGTTCTTC
.	TRBV12-3/TRBV12-4	.	TRBJ2-3	CASTEGATYNEQYF	TGTGCCAGCACGGAGGGGGCGACCTACAATGAGCAGTATTTT
many	TRBV29-1	.	TRBJ2-3	CSAWDERGTDTQYF	TGCAGCGCCTGGGACGAACGGGGCACAGATACGCAGTATTTT
.	TRBV6-1	TRBD1	TRBJ2-4	CASSYRTGENIQYF	TGTGCCAGCAGTTATCGGACAGGGGAAAACATTCAGTACTTC
few	TRBV7-3	TRBD2	TRBJ2-1	CASSLRGRSGNRLSPSYNEQFF	TGTGCCAGCAGCTTAAGAGGGAGAAGCGGGAATAGACTATCCCCCTCCTACAATGAGCAGTTCTTC
few	TRBV11-3	TRBD1	TRBJ1-1	CASSSAPQGVAFF	TGTGCCAGCAGCTCCGCTCCTCAGGGGGTAGCTTTCTTT
.	TRBV28	.	TRBJ2-1	CVSSSLRRPEHYNEQFF	TGTGTCAGCAGTTCCCTGCGGCGGCCCGAACATTACAATGAGCAGTTCTTC
.	TRBV6-4	.	TRBJ2-5	CASSESGAERSETQYF	TGTGCCAGCAGTGAGTCAGGAGCGGAACGGTCGGAGACCCAGTACTTC
.	TRBV4-1	.	TRBJ2-3	CASGQSPSTDTQYF	TGCGCCAGCGGCCAAAGTCCCAGCACAGATACGCAGTATTTT
many	TRBV7-6	.	TRBJ2-3	CASSPRPPQDTQYF	TGTGCCAGCAGCCCGAGACCGCCCCAGGATACGCAGTATTTT
many	TRBV5-1	TRBD2	TRBJ2-2	CASYPSGTGELFF	TGCGCCAGCTACCCTAGCGGCACCGGGGAGCTGTTTTTT
many	TRBV6-1	.	TRBJ2-1	CASSIEDYNEQFF	TGTGCCAGCAGTATCGAGGACTACAATGAGCAGTTCTTC
few	TRBV10-1	.	TRBJ2-1	CASQDRGRSNEQFF	TGCGCCAGCCAGGACCGGGGTAGATCCAATGAGCAGTTCTTC
few	TRBV10-1	.	TRBJ2-1	CASSRDLGEQFF	TGCGCCAGCAGTCGAGACCTGGGTGAGCAGTTCTTC
.	TRBV6-1	.	TRBJ1-6	CASNGGWDSPLHF	TGTGCCAGCAATGGGGGGTGGGATTCACCCCTCCACTTT
many	TRBV20-1	TRBD2	TRBJ2-3	CSARGFSTQARPSGRAGTDTQYF	TGCAGTGCTAGAGGTTTTTCCACCCAAGCCCGACCGAGCGGGAGGGCCGGAACAGATACGCAGTATTTT
.	TRBV9	.	TRBJ1-5	CASSRQRDGYQPQHF	TGTGCCAGCAGCAGGCAGCGGGACGGCTATCAGCCCCAGCATTTT
many	TRBV6-1	.	TRBJ2-1	CASSVLGSSYNEQFF	TGTGCCAGCAGTGTATTGGGAAGCTCCTACAATGAGCAGTTCTTC
many	TRBV30	.	TRBJ2-5	CAWSATGTQETQYF	TGTGCCTGGAGTGCAACAGGGACACAAGAGACCCAGTACTTC
many	TRBV20-1	.	TRBJ2-5	CSAHRTPQETQYF	TGCAGTGCTCACCGGACACCTCAAGAGACCCAGTACTTC
many	TRBV6-5	TRBD1	TRBJ2-7	CASSVFRDRSYEQYF	TGTGCCAGCAGTGTCTTCCGGGACAGGTCCTACGAGCAGTACTTC
many	TRBV9	.	TRBJ2-3	CASSAHSSTDTQYF	TGTGCCAGCAGCGCTCATTCTAGCACAGATACGCAGTATTTT
.	TRBV6-5	TRBD2	TRBJ2-5	CASSPGTSGKKTQYF	TGTGCCAGCAGTCCCGGGACTAGCGGGAAAAAGACCCAGTACTTC
many	TRBV24-1	.	TRBJ2-2	CAPAPWPGELFF	TGTGCCCCGGCACCTTGGCCCGGGGAGCTGTTTTTT
once	TRBV6-5	.	TRBJ1-2	CASSIRTIGYTF	TGTGCCAGCAGTATCCGGACGATTGGCTACACCTTC
many	TRBV11-2	TRBD1	TRBJ2-7	CASSLRTGGYEQYF	TGTGCCAGCAGCTTAAGGACAGGAGGTTACGAGCAGTACTTC